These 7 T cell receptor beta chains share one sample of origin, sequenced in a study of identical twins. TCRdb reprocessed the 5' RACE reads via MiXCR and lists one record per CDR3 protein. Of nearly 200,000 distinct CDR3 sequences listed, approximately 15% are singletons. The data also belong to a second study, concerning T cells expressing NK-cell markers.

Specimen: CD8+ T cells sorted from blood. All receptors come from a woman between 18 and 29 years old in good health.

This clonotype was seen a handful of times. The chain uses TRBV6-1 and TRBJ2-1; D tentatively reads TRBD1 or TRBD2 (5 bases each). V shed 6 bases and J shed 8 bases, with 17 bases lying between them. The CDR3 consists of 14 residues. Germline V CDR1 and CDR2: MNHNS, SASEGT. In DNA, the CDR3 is TGTGCCAGCAGCCCATGGGGGTCTGTAGATGAGCAGTTCTTC. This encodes CASSPWGSVDEQFF.

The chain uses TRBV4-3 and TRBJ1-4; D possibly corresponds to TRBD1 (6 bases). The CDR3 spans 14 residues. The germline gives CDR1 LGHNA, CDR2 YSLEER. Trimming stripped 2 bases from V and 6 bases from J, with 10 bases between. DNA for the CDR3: TGCGCCAGCAGCCAAAGTCAGGGGTATGAAAAACTGTTTTTT. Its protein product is CASSQSQGYEKLFF.

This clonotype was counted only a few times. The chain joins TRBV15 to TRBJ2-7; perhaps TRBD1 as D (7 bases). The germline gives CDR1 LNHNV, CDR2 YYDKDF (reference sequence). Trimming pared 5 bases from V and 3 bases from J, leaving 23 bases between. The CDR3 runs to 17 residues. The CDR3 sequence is CATSDPGQMEGGYEQYF. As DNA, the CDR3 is TGTGCCACCAGCGACCCGGGACAGATGGAGGGTGGCTACGAGCAGTACTTC.

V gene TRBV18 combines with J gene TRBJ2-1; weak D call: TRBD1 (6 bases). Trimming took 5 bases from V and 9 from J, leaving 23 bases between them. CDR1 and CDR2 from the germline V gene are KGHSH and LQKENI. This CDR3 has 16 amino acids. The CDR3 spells CASSGVTGWLISEQFF. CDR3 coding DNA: TGTGCCAGCTCAGGAGTGACAGGTTGGCTCATCTCTGAGCAGTTCTTC.

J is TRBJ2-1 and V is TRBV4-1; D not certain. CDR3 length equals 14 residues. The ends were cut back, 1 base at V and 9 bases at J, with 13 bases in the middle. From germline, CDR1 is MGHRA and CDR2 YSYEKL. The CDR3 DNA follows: TGCGCCAGCAGCCAAGCGATGGGGTCCGGTGAGCAGTTCTTC. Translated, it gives CASSQAMGSGEQFF.

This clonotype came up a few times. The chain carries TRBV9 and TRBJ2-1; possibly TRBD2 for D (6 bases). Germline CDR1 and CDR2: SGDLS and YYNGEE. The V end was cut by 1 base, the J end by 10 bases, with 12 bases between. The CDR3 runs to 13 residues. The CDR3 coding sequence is TGTGCCAGCAGCGTATGGGCGGGAAACGAGCAGTTCTTC. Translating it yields CASSVWAGNEQFF.

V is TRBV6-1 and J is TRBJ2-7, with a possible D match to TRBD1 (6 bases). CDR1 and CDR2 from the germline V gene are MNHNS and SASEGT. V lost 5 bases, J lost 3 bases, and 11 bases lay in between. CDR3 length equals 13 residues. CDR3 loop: CASSQRGYYEQYF. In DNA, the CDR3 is TGTGCCAGCAGTCAAAGGGGGTACTACGAGCAGTACTTC.